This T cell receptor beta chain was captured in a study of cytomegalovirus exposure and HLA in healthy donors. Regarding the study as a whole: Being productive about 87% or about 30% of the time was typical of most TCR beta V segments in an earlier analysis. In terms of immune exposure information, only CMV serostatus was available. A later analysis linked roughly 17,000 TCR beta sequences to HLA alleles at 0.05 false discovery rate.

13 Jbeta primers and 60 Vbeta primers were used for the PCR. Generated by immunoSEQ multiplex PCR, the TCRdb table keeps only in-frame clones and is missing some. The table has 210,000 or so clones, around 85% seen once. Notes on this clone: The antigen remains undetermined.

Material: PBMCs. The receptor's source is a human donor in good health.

CDR3 DNA sequence: TGTGCCAGCAGACGAGTTAGTGGTGAGGGGGAGCTGTTTTTT. Protein: CASRRVSGEGELFF. The gene calls are TRBV6-1 and TRBJ2-2; D is ambiguous. The ends were cut back, 6 bases at V and 8 bases at J, with 16 bases in the middle. The CDR3 runs to 14 residues. Germline CDR1 MNHNS, CDR2 SASEGT.